This TCR beta chain is drawn from a study of blood T cells in healthy people across ages. The CDR3 runs to 13 residues. V was trimmed by 2 bases and J by 4 bases, leaving 11 bases between them. Germline CDR1 reads SQVTM; CDR2 reads ANQGSEA. Sample-barcoded 5' priming and a J-beta primer mix drove a second PCR of 7 to 11 cycles. A single record per CDR3 protein comes from TCRdb applying MiXCR to the 5' RACE reads. The table records around 1.7 million distinct CDR3 sequences, over 25% of them present only once. The total RNA that was extracted per sample amounted to at least 5 micrograms. Ten or more counts support this clonotype.

The sequence derives from a woman in her 30s in good health. What was sequenced was blood. The chain employs TRBV29-1 and TRBJ1-2, with D uncertain. For the CDR3, the DNA is TGCAGCGTTGAACGAAAGGCATTCTATGGCTACACCTTC. Amino acid sequence: CSVERKAFYGYTF.